This note documents a single TCR beta chain sequence. Its cognate antigen is unknown. This record comes from a study of graft-versus-host responses after intestinal transplantation. Study-wide background: The recipients all started with anti-thymocyte globulin induction and then took tacrolimus and steroids for roughly 3 years.

General study points: GvH clonotypes were identified within recipient marrow, with a subset emerging first in ileum or blood.

The CDR3 loop spans 14 amino acids. V lost 2 bases, J lost 5 bases, and 12 bases lay in between. CDR1 and CDR2 (germline): SGHTA, FQGNSA. Libraries were prepared by immunoSEQ multiplex PCR; TCRdb keeps only in-frame clonotypes and omits some of them. The repertoire holds 80,000 to 85,000 clones, 91% seen once, with more than 0.095% in the top ten. This specimen was unstimulated CD4+ T cells sorted from spleen or lymph node cells, taken before intestinal transplant. The gene calls are TRBV7-2 and TRBJ2-5; D is possibly TRBD1 (6 bases). The TCR originated in a human donor who received an intestinal transplant. As DNA, the CDR3 is TGTGCCAGCAGCTTAAGGGGGACCCAGGAGACCCAGTACTTC. This codes for CASSLRGTQETQYF.